This TCR beta chain was captured in a study of chemoradiotherapy in HPV16-positive cancers. Produced via immunoSEQ multiplex PCR; TCRdb's table is partial and in-frame only. The sample lists 6,000 or so clones; more than 85% were seen once. From germline, CDR1 is GTSNPN and CDR2 SVGIG (reference sequence). The CDR3 runs 12 residues. The germline V and J ends were trimmed by 0 bases and 5 bases, with 7 bases remaining between them. The chain is built from TRBV30 and TRBJ2-5; D is unclear. The TCR was taken from a human donor with HPV-associated anogenital cancer. Specimen: tumor tissue, collected from a patient who underwent chemoradiotherapy. CDR3 nucleotide sequence: TGTGCCTGGAGTGTAGGAAGGGAGACCCAGTACTTC. Protein sequence: CAWSVGRETQYF.